A single sample gave rise to the 22 T cell receptor beta chains below, sequenced in a study of T cell repertoires in aging, cancer and after chemotherapy. TCR beta rearrangements were amplified from peripheral blood genomic DNA. TRB rearrangements spanning V, D and J were amplified using mixed TRB-A/B primers. TCRdb fed the multiplex PCR reads into MiXCR, producing one record per CDR3 protein. Counted here are 5,200 or so distinct CDR3 sequences, around 40% occurring once; the ten biggest clones make up about 49%. The sample was blood. Source of these receptors: a human donor with a blood cancer.

V gene TRBV7-9 combines with J gene TRBJ1-1, with a weak D call TRBD1 (5 bases). The CDR3 covers 13 residues. The germline gives CDR1 SEHNR, CDR2 FQNEAQ (reference sequence). V lost 3 bases and J 6 bases, leaving 11 bases between the germline ends. The CDR3 sequence: CASSLQGQAEAFF. CDR3 in DNA: TGTGCCAGCAGCTTGCAGGGTCAAGCTGAAGCTTTCTTT.

This clonotype turned up a few times. V gene TRBV19 combines with J gene TRBJ2-1; D remains unclear. V shed 6 bases and J shed 2 bases, with 11 bases lying between them. Germline CDR1 LNHDA, CDR2 SQIVND (reference sequence). The CDR3 sequence is 14 residues long. The CDR3 sequence is CASRWSTTYNEQFF. For the CDR3, the DNA is TGTGCCAGTAGGTGGTCAACCACCTACAATGAGCAGTTCTTC.

This sequence joins TRBV6-6 and TRBJ2-7; D perhaps matches TRBD2 (6 bases). The V end was cut by 6 bases, the J end by 6 bases, with 21 bases between. The CDR3 has 15 residues. In germline, CDR1 is MNHNY, CDR2 SVGAGI (reference sequence). Written as DNA, the CDR3 is TGTGCCAGCAGCCTAGAACGGACTACGGTGGTCGAGCAGTACTTC. This translates into CASSLERTTVVEQYF.

The chain recombines TRBV29-1 with TRBJ1-1; TRBD1 matches 8 bases. With V trimmed by 8 bases and J by 4 bases, 6 bases remained unmatched. Per the germline V gene, CDR1 is SQVTM and CDR2 is ANQGSEA. The CDR3 is made up of 12 amino acids. The CDR3 reads CSLRQGTTEAFF. The CDR3 DNA sequence: TGCAGCCTCCGACAGGGGACCACTGAAGCTTTCTTT.

V is TRBV19 and J is TRBJ1-5; no definite D call. The CDR3 runs to 12 residues. The germline V gene has CDR1 LNHDA and CDR2 SQIVND (reference sequence). V was clipped by 4 bases and J by 7 bases, with 8 bases between them. CDR3 loop: CASSNPGQPQHF. The DNA for the CDR3 is TGTGCCAGTAGTAACCCGGGACAGCCCCAGCATTTT.

The chain combines TRBV10-3 with TRBJ1-1; D is ambiguous. Deletions cut 6 bases from V and 4 bases from J, with 12 bases between. The CDR3 extends over 13 amino acids. Germline values: CDR1 ENHRY, CDR2 SYGVKD. The CDR3 coding sequence is TGTGCCATCAGAGAATTCGAGGTCACTGAAGCTTTCTTT. Translation gives CAIREFEVTEAFF.

The CDR3 protein is CASSLGTGVVQYF. The CDR3 region has the DNA TGCGCCAGCAGTCTGGGGACAGGGGTCGTCCAGTACTTC. V gene TRBV10-1 combines with J gene TRBJ2-7; 10 bases are shared with TRBD1. Germline loops: CDR1 WNHNN, CDR2 SYGVQD (reference sequence). The length of the CDR3 is 13 residues. V shed 5 bases, J shed 10 bases, and the junction held 8 bases outside the gene matches.

By sample share, this clonotype is medium-sized (0.01 to 0.1%). V usage is TRBV29-1 and J usage is TRBJ2-3, with a possible D match to TRBD1 (7 bases). Germline V gene sequence: CDR1 SQVTM, CDR2 ANQGSEA. The CDR3 is 15 amino acids. Trimming took 8 bases from V and 3 from J, leaving 21 bases between them. This CDR3 is CSLMGGQTLTDTQYF. DNA of the CDR3: TGCAGCCTGATGGGGGGACAGACACTTACAGATACGCAGTATTTT.

This clonotype was observed a few times. The chain uses TRBV30 and TRBJ2-1, with 7 bases lining up with TRBD1. Germline V CDR1 and CDR2: GTSNPN, SVGIG (reference sequence). This CDR3 has 13 residues. The trim removed 2 bases at V and 5 bases at J, leaving 3 bases unmatched. CDR3 DNA: TGTGCCTGGAGTCTGGGACAGAACAATGAGCAGTTCTTC. This gives the protein CAWSLGQNNEQFF. Based on the CDR3 plus reference TRBV30 and TRBJ2-1, the full variable domain is SQTIHQWPATLVQPVGSPLSLECTVEGTSNPNLYWYRQAAGRGLQLLFYSVGIGQISSEVPQNLSASRPQDRQFILSSKKLLLSDSGFYLCAWSLGQNNEQFFGPGTRLTVL.

The rearrangement uses TRBV6-6 and TRBJ2-1, with TRBD1 matching over 10 bases. J lost 2 bases, V lost 2 bases, and 3 bases had no gene match. Germline V gives CDR1 MNHNY, CDR2 SVGAGI (reference sequence). CDR3 length equals 16 residues. CDR3 sequence: CASSYDRGRAYNEQFF. Written as DNA, the CDR3 is TGTGCCAGCAGTTACGACAGGGGGCGAGCCTACAATGAGCAGTTCTTC.

The CDR3 loop reads CASSLHGPFYEQYV. The CDR3 coding sequence is TGTGCCAGCAGTTTACATGGACCTTTCTACGAGCAGTACGTC. The rearrangement links TRBV27 to TRBJ2-7; D is uncertain. CDR1 MNHEY and CDR2 SMNVEV come from the germline V gene (reference sequence). The CDR3 has 14 amino acids. Trimming removed 2 bases at V and 3 bases at J, with 11 bases between.

A word on this clonotype: The junction departs from the called germline gene at one end, perhaps through a read error. The chain carries TRBV19 and TRBJ2-2; D remains ambiguous. This CDR3 has 12 residues. Germline CDR1 and CDR2: LNHDA and SQIVND (reference sequence). CDR3 in amino acids: CCVEQITGELFF. The CDR3 coding sequence is TGCTGTGTCGAGCAGATCACCGGGGAGCTGTTTTTT.

This clonotype showed up just a few times. The junction shows a germline mismatch at one end, possibly a read error. The chain is built from TRBV5-1 and TRBJ1-2; D remains ambiguous. The CDR3 is 13 residues long. CDR1 and CDR2 (germline): SGHRS, YFSETQ. The CDR3 sequence is CASSLDRVGGYTF. CDR3 bases: TGTGCCAGCAGCTTGGATCGGGTCGGTGGCTACACCTTC.

This clonotype has more than one count but fewer than ten. The V call is TRBV19, the J call TRBJ1-1, with D unclear. The germline gives CDR1 LNHDA, CDR2 SQIVND (reference sequence). The CDR3 is made up of 13 amino acids. With 6 bases removed from V and 1 base from J, the gap between germline ends came to 9 bases. The CDR3 DNA reads TGTGCCAGTAGAGAGAGGAGGAACACTGAAGCTTTCTTT. Its protein is CASRERRNTEAFF. Supplemented by reference TRBV19 and TRBJ1-1, the full variable domain reads DGGITQSPKYLFRKEGQNVTLSCEQNLNHDAMYWYRQDPGQGLRLIYYSQIVNDFQKGDIAEGYSVSREKKESFPLTVTSAQKNPTAFYLCASRERRNTEAFFGQGTRLTVV.

J is TRBJ2-3 and V is TRBV6-5; tentative D call: TRBD2 (7 bases). The CDR3 spans 15 residues. Trimming shortened V by 6 bases and J by 4 bases, and 17 bases separated the two germline ends. The germline V gene has CDR1 MNHEY and CDR2 SVGAGI. CDR3 bases: TGTGCCAGCAGCTCGGAACAGGGAGGGGCAGATACGCAGTATTTT. Protein: CASSSEQGGADTQYF.

The chain employs TRBV7-9 and TRBJ1-2; D call uncertain. Trimming took 3 bases from V and 4 from J, leaving 6 bases between them. The CDR3 consists of 12 residues. Looked up from germline, CDR1 is SEHNR and CDR2 is FQNEAQ (reference sequence). The CDR3 DNA reads as TGTGCCAGCAGCTTTGGACTCTATGGCTACACCTTC. As protein: CASSFGLYGYTF.

The V call is TRBV19, the J call TRBJ2-1; TRBD2 aligns across 9 bases. Per germline, CDR1 LNHDA and CDR2 SQIVND (reference sequence). V was pared by 9 bases and J by 9 bases, with 9 bases of the junction left unmatched. This CDR3 has 13 residues. The CDR3 bases are TGTGCCAGCAGTCCTTATAGCGGGGGTGAGCAGTTCTTC. It encodes CASSPYSGGEQFF.

This chain's CDR3 is CASSPLYGEQYF. In nucleotides, the CDR3 is TGTGCCAGCAGTCCCCTCTATGGGGAGCAGTACTTC. This chain connects TRBV12-3 or TRBV12-4 to TRBJ2-7; D call uncertain. Trimming cost V 5 bases and J 7 bases, with 12 bases left between them. There are 12 residues in the CDR3.

The genes are TRBV6-5 and TRBJ2-1, with TRBD1 as a possible D gene (5 bases). CDR1 is MNHEY, CDR2 SVGAGI, per germline. V was cut by 1 base and J by 5 bases, with 9 bases left in between. The CDR3 spans 14 residues. This CDR3 reads CASSYLDNNNEQFF. The DNA of the CDR3 is TGTGCCAGCAGTTACTTGGACAACAACAATGAGCAGTTCTTC.

The chain employs TRBV7-2 and TRBJ2-5; D unresolved. The germline V gene has CDR1 SGHTA and CDR2 FQGNSA. This CDR3 comprises 14 residues. V was shortened by 1 base and J by 1 base, with 7 bases between the two germline ends. The chain's CDR3 is CASSLGVSQETQYF. The CDR3 nucleotides are TGTGCCAGCAGCTTAGGGGTCAGCCAAGAGACCCAGTACTTC.

With respect to this clonotype: An end of the junction does not agree with germline; a read error may underlie this. The genes are TRBV12-3 or TRBV12-4 and TRBJ1-1, with TRBD1 matching 8 bases. This CDR3 contains 14 residues. The DNA of the CDR3 is TGCGCCAGCAGCGCGACAGGGGTGAGCACTGAAGCTTTCTTT. It encodes CASSATGVSTEAFF.

The chain couples TRBV5-6 to TRBJ1-6; 8 bases line up with TRBD1. After removal of 4 bases from V and 8 bases from J, the junction contained 5 bases not matched to a gene. The CDR3 is made up of 14 amino acids. CDR1 and CDR2 (germline): SGHDT, YYEEEE. CDR3 sequence: CASSQDRVDSPLHF. Here the CDR3 DNA reads TGTGCCAGCAGCCAGGACAGGGTTGATTCACCCCTCCACTTT.